This TCR beta chain is from a study of T cell responses to AZD1222 COVID-19 vaccine. The overall study: Samples with a second dose at about 4 or about 12 weeks were pooled together.

Details on this clone: Antigen: not known. Sequence at one end of the junction differs from germline and may be a read error.

CDR3 size: 12 residues. Germline CDR1 SGHAT, CDR2 FQDESV (reference sequence). Notes on the study in general: Repertoires were obtained only post-peak T cell response. The donor group comprised mostly white British people and more females; the analysis possibly underestimated clonal diversity.

Data came from immunoSEQ multiplex PCR; TCRdb stores just in-frame clones and leaves some out. The data contain 100,000 to 150,000 clones, 75% to 95% of them singletons. This clonotype was obtained from an adult in good health. This sample comprised peripheral blood, obtained on day 0 of AZD1222 vaccination. This chain links TRBV11-1 with TRBJ1-1; D not certain. This CDR3 reads CASSFQNAEAFF. The DNA for the CDR3 is TGTGCCAGCAGCTTTCAGAACGCTGAAGCTTTCTTT.